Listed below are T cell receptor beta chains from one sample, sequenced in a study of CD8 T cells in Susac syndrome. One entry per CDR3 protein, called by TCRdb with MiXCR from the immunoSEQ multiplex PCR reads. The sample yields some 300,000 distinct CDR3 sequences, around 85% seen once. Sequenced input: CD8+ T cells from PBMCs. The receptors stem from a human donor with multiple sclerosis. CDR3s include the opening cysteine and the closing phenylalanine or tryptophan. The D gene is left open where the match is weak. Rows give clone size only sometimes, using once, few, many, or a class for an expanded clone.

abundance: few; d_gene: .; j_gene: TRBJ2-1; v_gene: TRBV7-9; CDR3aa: CASSFGSFYNEQFF; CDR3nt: TGTGCCAGCAGCTTTGGCAGTTTCTACAATGAGCAGTTCTTC
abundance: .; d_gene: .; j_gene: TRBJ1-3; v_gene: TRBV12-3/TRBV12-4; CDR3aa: CASSPTRTGGNTIYF; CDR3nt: TGTGCCAGCAGCCCAACCCGCACAGGGGGAAACACCATATATTTT
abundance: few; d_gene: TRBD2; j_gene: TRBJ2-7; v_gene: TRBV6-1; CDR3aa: CASTTSGSYEQYF; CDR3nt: TGTGCCAGCACGACTAGCGGGAGTTACGAGCAGTACTTC
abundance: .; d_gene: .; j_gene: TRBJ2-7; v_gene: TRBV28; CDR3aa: CASSFLQGWPYEQYF; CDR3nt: TGTGCCAGCAGTTTTCTCCAGGGTTGGCCCTACGAGCAGTACTTC
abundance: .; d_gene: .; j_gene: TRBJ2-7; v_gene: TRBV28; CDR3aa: CASSHGGSGTSYEQYF; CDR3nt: TGTGCCAGCAGTCACGGGGGTAGCGGAACCTCCTACGAGCAGTACTTC
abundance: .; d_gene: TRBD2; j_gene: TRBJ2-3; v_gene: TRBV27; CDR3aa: CASSPAGGDTQYF; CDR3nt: TGTGCCAGCAGTCCAGCGGGAGGGGATACGCAGTATTTT
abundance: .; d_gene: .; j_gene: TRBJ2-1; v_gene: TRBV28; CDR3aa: CASSFSPGLGGRNYNEQFF; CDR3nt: TGTGCCAGCAGTTTTAGCCCAGGTTTGGGAGGTCGTAACTACAATGAGCAGTTCTTC
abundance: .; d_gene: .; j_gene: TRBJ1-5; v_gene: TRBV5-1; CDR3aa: CASSWRYGDPIDQPQHF; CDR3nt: TGCGCCAGCAGCTGGAGATATGGGGACCCCATAGATCAGCCCCAGCATTTT
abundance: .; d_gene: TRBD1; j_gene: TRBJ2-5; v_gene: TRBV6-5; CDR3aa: CASSSTGEVRETQYF; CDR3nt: TGTGCCAGCAGTTCGACAGGGGAGGTCAGGGAGACCCAGTACTTC
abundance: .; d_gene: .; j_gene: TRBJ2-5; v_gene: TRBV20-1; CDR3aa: CSTRDPSRFDGSLQETQYF; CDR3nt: TGCAGTACTAGAGATCCGAGTAGATTTGACGGGTCTCTACAAGAGACCCAGTACTTC
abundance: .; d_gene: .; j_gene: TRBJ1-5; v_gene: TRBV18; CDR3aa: CASSPSTGFPNQPQHF; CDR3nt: TGTGCCAGCTCACCCTCGACAGGATTCCCCAATCAGCCCCAGCATTTT